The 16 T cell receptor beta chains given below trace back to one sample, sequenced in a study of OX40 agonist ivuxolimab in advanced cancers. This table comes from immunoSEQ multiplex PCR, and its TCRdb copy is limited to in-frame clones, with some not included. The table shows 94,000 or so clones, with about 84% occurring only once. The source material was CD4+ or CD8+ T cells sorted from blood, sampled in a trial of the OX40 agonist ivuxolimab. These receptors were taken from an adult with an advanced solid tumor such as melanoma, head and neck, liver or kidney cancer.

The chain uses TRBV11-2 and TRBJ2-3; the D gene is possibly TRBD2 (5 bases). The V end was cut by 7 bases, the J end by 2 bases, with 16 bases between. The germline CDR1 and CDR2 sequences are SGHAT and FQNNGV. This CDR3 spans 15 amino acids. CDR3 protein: CASNLAGRVTDTQYF. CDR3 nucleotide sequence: TGTGCCAGCAACCTAGCCGGGCGGGTCACAGATACGCAGTATTTT.

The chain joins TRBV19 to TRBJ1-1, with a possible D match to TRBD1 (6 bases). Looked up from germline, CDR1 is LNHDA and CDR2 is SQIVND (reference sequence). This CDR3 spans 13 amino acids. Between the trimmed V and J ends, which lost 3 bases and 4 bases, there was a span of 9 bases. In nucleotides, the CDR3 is TGTGCCAGTAGTATGGGGGGCTTCACTGAAGCTTTCTTT. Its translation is CASSMGGFTEAFF.

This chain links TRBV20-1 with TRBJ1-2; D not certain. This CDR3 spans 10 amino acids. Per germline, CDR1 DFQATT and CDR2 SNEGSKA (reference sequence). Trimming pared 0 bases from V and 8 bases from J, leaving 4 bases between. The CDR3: CSARESGYTF. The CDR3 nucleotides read TGCAGTGCTAGAGAATCCGGCTACACCTTC.

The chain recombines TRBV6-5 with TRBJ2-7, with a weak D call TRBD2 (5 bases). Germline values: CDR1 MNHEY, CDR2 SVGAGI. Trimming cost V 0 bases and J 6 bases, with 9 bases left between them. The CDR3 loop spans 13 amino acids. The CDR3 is CASSYSTRSEQYF. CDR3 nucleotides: TGTGCCAGCAGTTACTCAACTAGATCCGAGCAGTACTTC.

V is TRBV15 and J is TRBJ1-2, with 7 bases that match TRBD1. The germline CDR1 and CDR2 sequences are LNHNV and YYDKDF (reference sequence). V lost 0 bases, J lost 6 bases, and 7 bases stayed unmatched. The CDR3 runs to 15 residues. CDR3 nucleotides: TGTGCCACCAGCAGAGACCTCCAGGGGGTCGATGGCTACACCTTC. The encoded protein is CATSRDLQGVDGYTF.

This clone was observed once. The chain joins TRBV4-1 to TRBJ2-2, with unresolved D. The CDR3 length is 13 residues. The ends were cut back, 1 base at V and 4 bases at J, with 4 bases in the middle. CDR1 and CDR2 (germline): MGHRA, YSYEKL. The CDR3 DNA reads TGCGCCAGCAGCCAAGGACTCACCGGGGAGCTGTTTTTT. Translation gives CASSQGLTGELFF.

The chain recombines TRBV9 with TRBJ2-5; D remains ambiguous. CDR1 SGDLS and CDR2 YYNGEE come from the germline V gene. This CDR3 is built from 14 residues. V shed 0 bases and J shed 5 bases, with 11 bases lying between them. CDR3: CASSVDPLGETQYF. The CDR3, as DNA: TGTGCCAGCAGCGTAGATCCGTTGGGGGAGACCCAGTACTTC.

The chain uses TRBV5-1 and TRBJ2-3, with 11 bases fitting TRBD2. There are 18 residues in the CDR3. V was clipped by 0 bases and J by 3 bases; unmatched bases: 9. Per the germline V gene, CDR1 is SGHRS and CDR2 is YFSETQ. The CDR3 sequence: CASSLAGVAGGLTDTQYF. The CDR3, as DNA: TGCGCCAGCAGCTTGGCCGGAGTAGCGGGAGGGCTGACAGATACGCAGTATTTT.

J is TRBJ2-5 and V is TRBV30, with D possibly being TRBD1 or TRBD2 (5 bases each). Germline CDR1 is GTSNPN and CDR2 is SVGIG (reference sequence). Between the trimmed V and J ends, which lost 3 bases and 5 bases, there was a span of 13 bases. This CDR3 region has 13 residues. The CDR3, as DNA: TGTGCCTGGAGGAAGAGGGGTGGGGAGACCCAGTACTTC. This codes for CAWRKRGGETQYF.

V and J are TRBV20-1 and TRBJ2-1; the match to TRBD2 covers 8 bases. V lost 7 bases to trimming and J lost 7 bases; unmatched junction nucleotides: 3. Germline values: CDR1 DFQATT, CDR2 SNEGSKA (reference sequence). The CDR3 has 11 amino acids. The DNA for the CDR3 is TGCAGTGTAACGGGGGGGAATGAGCAGTTCTTC. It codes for CSVTGGNEQFF.

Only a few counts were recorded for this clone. CDR3 protein: CASSFDWRGAYEQYF. In DNA, the CDR3 is TGTGCCAGCAGCTTCGATTGGAGGGGGGCCTACGAGCAGTACTTC. V and J are TRBV7-2 and TRBJ2-7, with D perhaps matching TRBD1 or TRBD2 (6 bases each). Germline CDR1 and CDR2: SGHTA and FQGNSA. The CDR3 sequence is 15 residues long. The V end lost 3 bases, the J end lost 2 bases, and 14 bases lay between the germline ends.

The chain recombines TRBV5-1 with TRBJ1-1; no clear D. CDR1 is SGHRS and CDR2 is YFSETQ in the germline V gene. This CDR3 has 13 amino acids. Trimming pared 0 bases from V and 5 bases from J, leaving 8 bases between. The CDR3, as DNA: TGCGCCAGCAGCTTGGGAGAAAAGACTGAAGCTTTCTTT. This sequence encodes CASSLGEKTEAFF. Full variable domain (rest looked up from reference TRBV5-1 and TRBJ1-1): KAGVTQTPRYLIKTRGQQVTLSCSPISGHRSVSWYQQTPGQGLQFLFEYFSETQRNKGNFPGRFSGRQFSNSRSEMNVSTLELGDSALYLCASSLGEKTEAFFGQGTRLTVV.

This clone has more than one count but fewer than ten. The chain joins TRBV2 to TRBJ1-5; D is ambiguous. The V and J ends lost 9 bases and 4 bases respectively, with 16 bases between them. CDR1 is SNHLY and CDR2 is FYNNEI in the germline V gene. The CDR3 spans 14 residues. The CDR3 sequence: CASTGRSLNQPQHF. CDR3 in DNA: TGTGCCAGTACCGGGCGCTCGTTAAATCAGCCCCAGCATTTT.

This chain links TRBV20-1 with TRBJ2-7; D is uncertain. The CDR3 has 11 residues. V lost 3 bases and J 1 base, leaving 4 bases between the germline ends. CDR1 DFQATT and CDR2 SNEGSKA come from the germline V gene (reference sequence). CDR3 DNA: TGCAGTGCTAGCCCTTCCTACGAGCAGTACTTC. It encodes CSASPSYEQYF.

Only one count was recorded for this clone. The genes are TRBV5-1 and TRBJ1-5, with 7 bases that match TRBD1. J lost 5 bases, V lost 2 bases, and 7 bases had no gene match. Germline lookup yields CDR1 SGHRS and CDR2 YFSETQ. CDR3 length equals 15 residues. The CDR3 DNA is TGCGCCAGCAGCTTCATAACAGGGGCTGATCAGCCCCAGCATTTT. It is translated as CASSFITGADQPQHF.

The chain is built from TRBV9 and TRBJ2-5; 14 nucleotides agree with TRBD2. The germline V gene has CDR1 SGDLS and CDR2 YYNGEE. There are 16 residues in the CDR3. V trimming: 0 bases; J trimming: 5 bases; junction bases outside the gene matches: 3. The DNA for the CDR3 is TGTGCCAGCAGCGTAGGGACTAGCGGGAGGCTGGAGACCCAGTACTTC. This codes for CASSVGTSGRLETQYF.